Shown below are 9 T cell receptor beta chains from a single sample sequenced in a study of T cells in localized non-small cell lung cancer (dated by TCRdb to the early 2020s). The library was produced with the immunoSEQ multiplex PCR assay. TCRdb mirrors the immuneACCESS table, restricted to in-frame sequences. Some clones are absent from its copies; in checked studies, under half trace to an unresolved V gene, and the reason for the others is unknown. This sample holds fewer than 20,000 clones; around 90% were observed only once. The leading ten clones occupy around 2.5% of the sample. The material was peripheral blood, obtained before any cancer treatment. The source of these receptors is a woman aged 35-70 years with stage I lung adenocarcinoma.

In this sample, this clone turned up a few times. The V and J genes are TRBV6-6 and TRBJ2-7; possibly TRBD1 for D (6 bases). Looked up from germline, CDR1 is MNHNY and CDR2 is SVGAGI (reference sequence). The CDR3 has 14 amino acids. The V gene lost 2 bases and the J gene lost 3 bases, with 11 bases spanning the gap. Here the CDR3 DNA reads TGTGCCAGCAGTTACCCAGGGGAAGGCTACGAGCAGTACTTC. Translation gives CASSYPGEGYEQYF.

The V call is TRBV29-1, the J call TRBJ2-7, with 15 bases that match TRBD2. Germline values: CDR1 SQVTM, CDR2 ANQGSEA. V was pared by 3 bases and J by 5 bases, with 8 bases of the junction left unmatched. The CDR3 sequence is 16 residues long. The CDR3 nucleotides read TGCAGCGTTGAGAGGACTAGCGGGAGGGCCTGCCACGAGCAGTACTTC. It specifies CSVERTSGRACHEQYF.

In this sample, this clone turned up a few times. In DNA form, the CDR3 reads TGTGCCACTAAAATAGGGGACTATGGCTACACCTTC. As protein: CATKIGDYGYTF. This chain links TRBV10-3 with TRBJ1-2; D is possibly TRBD1 (5 bases). V lost 10 bases and J 3 bases, leaving 12 bases between the germline ends. The CDR3 is 12 amino acids. Germline V CDR1 and CDR2: ENHRY, SYGVKD.

This clone was seen a handful of times. The chain joins TRBV9 to TRBJ1-1; 10 bases are a match to TRBD1. CDR1 and CDR2 (germline): SGDLS, YYNGEE. V lost 0 bases to trimming and J lost 1 base; unmatched junction nucleotides: 3. The CDR3 consists of 16 residues. For the CDR3, the DNA is TGTGCCAGCAGCGTAGCCGGACAGGGGGAGAACACTGAAGCTTTCTTT. Protein: CASSVAGQGENTEAFF.

The chain is built from TRBV28 and TRBJ1-2; D perhaps matches TRBD1 (6 bases). The CDR3 spans 13 residues. Trimming pared 4 bases from V and 12 bases from J, leaving 18 bases between. The germline V gene encodes CDR1 MDHEN and CDR2 SYDVKM. CDR3 sequence: CASSSFSGVRHTF. The DNA for the CDR3 is TGTGCCAGCAGTTCGTTTTCAGGGGTTCGGCACACCTTC.

CDR3 protein: CASSAEGNTEAFF. CDR3 nucleotide sequence: TGTGCCAGCAGTGCTGAAGGGAACACTGAAGCTTTCTTT. V gene TRBV2 combines with J gene TRBJ1-1; D uncertain. CDR3 length equals 13 residues. V was trimmed by 4 bases and J by 1 base, leaving 7 bases between them. The germline CDR1 and CDR2 sequences are SNHLY and FYNNEI.

V gene TRBV25-1 combines with J gene TRBJ1-2, with D unresolved. Germline CDR1 MGHDK, CDR2 SYGVNS. The V gene lost 7 bases and the J gene lost 8 bases, with 20 bases spanning the gap. The CDR3 contains 14 residues. The CDR3 loop is CASTSRGELGGYTF. DNA for the CDR3: TGTGCCAGCACCTCCCGGGGAGAATTAGGGGGCTACACCTTC.

This clone appeared a single time. This rearrangement joins TRBV10-3 to TRBJ1-1; 10 bases line up with TRBD1. The CDR3 contains 15 residues. V lost 8 bases, J lost 3 bases, and 9 bases stayed unmatched. Looked up from germline, CDR1 is ENHRY and CDR2 is SYGVKD. In DNA form, the CDR3 reads TGTGCCATCGGGGATACCGGGACAGGGGACACTGAAGCTTTCTTT. This translates into CAIGDTGTGDTEAFF.

This rearrangement joins TRBV7-2 to TRBJ2-3; 8 bases fit TRBD2. Trimming cost V 5 bases and J 6 bases; bases outside gene matches: 7. The CDR3 contains 14 residues. Germline lookup yields CDR1 SGHTA and CDR2 FQGNSA. CDR3 DNA: TGTGCCAGCAGCCCGGGGACTAGTTCGGATACGCAGTATTTT. This codes for CASSPGTSSDTQYF.